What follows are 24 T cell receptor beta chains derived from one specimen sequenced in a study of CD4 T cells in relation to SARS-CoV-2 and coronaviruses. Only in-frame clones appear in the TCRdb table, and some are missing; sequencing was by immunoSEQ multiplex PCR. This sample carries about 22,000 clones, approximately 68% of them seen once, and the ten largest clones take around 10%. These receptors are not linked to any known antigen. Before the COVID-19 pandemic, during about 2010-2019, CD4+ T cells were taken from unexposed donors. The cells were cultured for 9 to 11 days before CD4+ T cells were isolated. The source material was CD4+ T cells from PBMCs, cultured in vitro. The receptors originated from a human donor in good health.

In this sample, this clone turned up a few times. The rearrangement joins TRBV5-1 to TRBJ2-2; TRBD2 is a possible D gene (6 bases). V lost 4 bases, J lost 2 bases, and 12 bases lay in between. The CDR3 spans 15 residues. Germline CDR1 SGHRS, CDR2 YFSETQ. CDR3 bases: TGCGCCAGCAGCCTCTCCGGGACTAACACCGGGGAGCTGTTTTTT. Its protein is CASSLSGTNTGELFF.

This chain's CDR3 is CASSQEPSGGSRQYF. CDR3 coding DNA: TGTGCCAGCAGCCAAGAACCTAGCGGGGGATCTCGCCAGTACTTC. V usage is TRBV3-1 (or the pseudogene TRBV3-2) and J usage is TRBJ2-5; 10 nucleotides agree with TRBD2. Germline lookup yields CDR1 LGHDT and CDR2 YNNKEL (reference sequence). With V trimmed by 0 bases and J by 10 bases, 8 bases remained unmatched. CDR3 length: 15 amino acids.

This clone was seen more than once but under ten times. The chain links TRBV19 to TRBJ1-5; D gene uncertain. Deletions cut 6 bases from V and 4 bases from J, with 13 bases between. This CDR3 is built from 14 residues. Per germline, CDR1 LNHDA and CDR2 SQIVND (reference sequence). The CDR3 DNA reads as TGTGCCAGTAGCTTAGCCAGCGCGAATCAGCCCCAGCATTTT. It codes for CASSLASANQPQHF.

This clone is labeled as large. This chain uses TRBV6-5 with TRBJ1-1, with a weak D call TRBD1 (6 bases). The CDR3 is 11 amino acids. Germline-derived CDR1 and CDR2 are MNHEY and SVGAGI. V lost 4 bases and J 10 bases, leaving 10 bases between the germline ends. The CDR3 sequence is CASSSSTGAFF. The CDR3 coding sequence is TGTGCCAGCAGTTCCTCGACAGGAGCTTTCTTT.

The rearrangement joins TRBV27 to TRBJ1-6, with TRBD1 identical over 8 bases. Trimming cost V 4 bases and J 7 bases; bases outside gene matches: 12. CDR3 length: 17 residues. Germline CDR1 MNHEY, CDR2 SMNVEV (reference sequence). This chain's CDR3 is CASSSTISSGGNSPLHF. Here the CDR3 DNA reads TGTGCCAGCAGTTCGACTATCTCCTCAGGGGGCAATTCACCCCTCCACTTT.

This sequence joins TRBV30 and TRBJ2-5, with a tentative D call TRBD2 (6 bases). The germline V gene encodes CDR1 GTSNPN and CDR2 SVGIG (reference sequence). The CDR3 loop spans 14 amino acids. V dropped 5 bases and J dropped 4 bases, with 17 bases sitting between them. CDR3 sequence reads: CAWSGTPLTETQYF. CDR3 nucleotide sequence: TGTGCCTGGTCCGGGACTCCCCTTACAGAGACCCAGTACTTC. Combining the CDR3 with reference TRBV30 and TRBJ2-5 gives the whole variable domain SQTIHQWPATLVQPVGSPLSLECTVEGTSNPNLYWYRQAAGRGLQLLFYSVGIGQISSEVPQNLSASRPQDRQFILSSKKLLLSDSGFYLCAWSGTPLTETQYFGPGTRLLVL.

CDR3: CASSPPSRGSSYEQYF. The CDR3 nucleotides are TGTGCCAGCTCCCCCCCCTCGCGGGGTAGCTCCTACGAGCAGTACTTC. V usage is TRBV18 and J usage is TRBJ2-7, with D tentatively TRBD2 (6 bases). The CDR3 loop spans 16 amino acids. The germline gives CDR1 KGHSH, CDR2 LQKENI. The ends were cut back, 6 bases at V and 0 bases at J, with 18 bases in the middle.

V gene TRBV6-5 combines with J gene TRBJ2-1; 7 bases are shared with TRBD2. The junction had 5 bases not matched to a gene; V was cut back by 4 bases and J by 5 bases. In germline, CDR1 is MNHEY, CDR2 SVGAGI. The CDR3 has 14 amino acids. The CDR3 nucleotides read TGTGCCAGCAGTTTGTGGGGGGGAAACAATGAGCAGTTCTTC. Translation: CASSLWGGNNEQFF.

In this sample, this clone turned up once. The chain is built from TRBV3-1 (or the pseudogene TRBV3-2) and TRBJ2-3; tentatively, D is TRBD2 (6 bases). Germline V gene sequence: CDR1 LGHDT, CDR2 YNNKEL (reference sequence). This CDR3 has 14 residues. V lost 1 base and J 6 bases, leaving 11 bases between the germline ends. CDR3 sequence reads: CASSQGGGMDTQYF. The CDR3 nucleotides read TGTGCCAGCAGCCAAGGAGGCGGGATGGATACGCAGTATTTT.

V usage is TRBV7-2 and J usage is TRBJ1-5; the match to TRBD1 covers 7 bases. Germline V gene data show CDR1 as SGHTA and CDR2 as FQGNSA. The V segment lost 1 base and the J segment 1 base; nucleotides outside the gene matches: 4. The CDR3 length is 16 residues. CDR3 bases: TGTGCCAGCAGCTTAGTGGGGACAGAAAGCAATCAGCCCCAGCATTTT. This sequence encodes CASSLVGTESNQPQHF.

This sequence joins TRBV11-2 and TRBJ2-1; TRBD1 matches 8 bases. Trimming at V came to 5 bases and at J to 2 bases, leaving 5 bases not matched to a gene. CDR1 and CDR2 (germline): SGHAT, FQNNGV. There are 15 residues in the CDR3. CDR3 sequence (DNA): TGTGCCAGCAGCCCGACAGGGGACACCTACAATGAGCAGTTCTTC. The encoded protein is CASSPTGDTYNEQFF. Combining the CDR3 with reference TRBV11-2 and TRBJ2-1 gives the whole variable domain EAGVAQSPRYKIIEKRQSVAFWCNPISGHATLYWYQQILGQGPKLLIQFQNNGVVDDSQLPKDRFSAERLKGVDSTLKIQPAKLEDSAVYLCASSPTGDTYNEQFFGPGTRLTVL.

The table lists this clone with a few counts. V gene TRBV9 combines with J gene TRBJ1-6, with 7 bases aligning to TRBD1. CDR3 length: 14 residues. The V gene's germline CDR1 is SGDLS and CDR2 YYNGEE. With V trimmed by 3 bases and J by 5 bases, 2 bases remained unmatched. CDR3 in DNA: TGTGCCAGCAGCGGCGGGACAGATAATTCACCCCTCCACTTT. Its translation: CASSGGTDNSPLHF.

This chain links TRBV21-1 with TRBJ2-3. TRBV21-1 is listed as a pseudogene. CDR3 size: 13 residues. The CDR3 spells CPRAWGAADTQYF. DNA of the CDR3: TGCCCCCGGGCGTGGGGGGCCGCAGATACGCAGTATTTT.

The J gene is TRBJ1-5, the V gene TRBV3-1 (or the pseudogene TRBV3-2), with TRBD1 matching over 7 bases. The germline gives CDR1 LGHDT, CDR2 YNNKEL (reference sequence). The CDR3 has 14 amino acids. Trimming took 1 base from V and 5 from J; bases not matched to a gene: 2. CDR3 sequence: CASSQGDSYQPQHF. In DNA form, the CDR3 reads TGTGCCAGCAGCCAAGGGGACAGTTATCAGCCCCAGCATTTT.

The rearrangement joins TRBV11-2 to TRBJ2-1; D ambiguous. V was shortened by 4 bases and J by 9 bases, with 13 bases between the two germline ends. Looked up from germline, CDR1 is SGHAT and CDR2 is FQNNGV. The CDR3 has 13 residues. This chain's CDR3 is CASSSSSSGEQFF. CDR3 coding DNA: TGTGCCAGCAGCTCATCCTCAAGTGGTGAGCAGTTCTTC.

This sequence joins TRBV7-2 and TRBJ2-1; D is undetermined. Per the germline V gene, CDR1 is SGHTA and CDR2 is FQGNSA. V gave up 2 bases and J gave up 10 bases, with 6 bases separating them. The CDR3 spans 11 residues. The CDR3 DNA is TGTGCCAGCAGCTTAATACTAGAGCAGTTCTTC. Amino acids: CASSLILEQFF. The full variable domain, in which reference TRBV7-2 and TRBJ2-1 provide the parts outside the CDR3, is GAGVSQSPSNKVTEKGKDVELRCDPISGHTALYWYRQSLGQGLEFLIYFQGNSAPDKSGLPSDRFSAERTGGSVSTLTIQRTQQEDSAVYLCASSLILEQFFGPGTRLTVL.

The CDR3 DNA reads as TGTGCCAGCAGTCCCAGCGTTCCTCTCGAGCAGTACTTC. The encoded protein is CASSPSVPLEQYF. V gene TRBV27 combines with J gene TRBJ2-7, with D hard to call. Trimming shortened V by 5 bases and J by 6 bases, and 14 bases separated the two germline ends. In germline, CDR1 is MNHEY, CDR2 SMNVEV (reference sequence). CDR3 length: 13 residues.

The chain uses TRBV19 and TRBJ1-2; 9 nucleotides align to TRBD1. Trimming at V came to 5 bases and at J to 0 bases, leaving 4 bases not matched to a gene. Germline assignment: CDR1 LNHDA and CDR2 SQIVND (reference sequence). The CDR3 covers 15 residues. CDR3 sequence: CASSGQGSPNYGYTF. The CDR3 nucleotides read TGTGCCAGTAGTGGACAGGGGTCGCCTAACTATGGCTACACCTTC. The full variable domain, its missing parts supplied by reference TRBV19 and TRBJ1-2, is DGGITQSPKYLFRKEGQNVTLSCEQNLNHDAMYWYRQDPGQGLRLIYYSQIVNDFQKGDIAEGYSVSREKKESFPLTVTSAQKNPTAFYLCASSGQGSPNYGYTFGSGTRLTVV.

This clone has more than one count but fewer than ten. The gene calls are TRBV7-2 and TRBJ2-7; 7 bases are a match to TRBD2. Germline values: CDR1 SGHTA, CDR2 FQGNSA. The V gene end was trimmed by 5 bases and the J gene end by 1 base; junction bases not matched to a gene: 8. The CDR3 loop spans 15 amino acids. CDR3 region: CASSPWGGGSYEQYF. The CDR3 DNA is TGTGCCAGCAGCCCCTGGGGGGGAGGATCCTACGAGCAGTACTTC.

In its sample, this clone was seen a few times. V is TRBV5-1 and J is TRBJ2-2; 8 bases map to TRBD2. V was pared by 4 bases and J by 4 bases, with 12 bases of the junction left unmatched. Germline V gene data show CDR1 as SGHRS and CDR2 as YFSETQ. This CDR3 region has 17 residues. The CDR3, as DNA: TGCGCCAGCAGCCAGTCAGAGCGGGAGTATGGCACCGGGGAGCTGTTTTTT. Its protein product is CASSQSEREYGTGELFF.

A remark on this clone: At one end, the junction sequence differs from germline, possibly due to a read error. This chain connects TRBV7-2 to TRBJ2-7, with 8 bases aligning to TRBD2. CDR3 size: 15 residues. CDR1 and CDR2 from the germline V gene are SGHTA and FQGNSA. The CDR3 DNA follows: TGTGCCAGCACCTTAAACCGGGGGGGCCGGGAGGAGCAGTACTTC. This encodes CASTLNRGGREEQYF.

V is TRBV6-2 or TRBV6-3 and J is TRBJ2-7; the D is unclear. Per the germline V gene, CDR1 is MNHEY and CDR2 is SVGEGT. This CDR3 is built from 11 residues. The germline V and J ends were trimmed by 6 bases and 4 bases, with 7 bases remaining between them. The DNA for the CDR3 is TGTGCCAGCAGCCCCTCATACGAGCAGTACTTC. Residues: CASSPSYEQYF.

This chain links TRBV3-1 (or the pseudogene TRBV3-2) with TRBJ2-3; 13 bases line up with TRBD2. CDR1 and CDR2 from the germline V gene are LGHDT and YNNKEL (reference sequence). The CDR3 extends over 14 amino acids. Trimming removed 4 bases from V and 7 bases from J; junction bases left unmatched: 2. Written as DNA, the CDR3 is TGTGCCAGCAGCCGGACTAGCGGGAGTTATACGCAGTATTTT. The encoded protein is CASSRTSGSYTQYF.

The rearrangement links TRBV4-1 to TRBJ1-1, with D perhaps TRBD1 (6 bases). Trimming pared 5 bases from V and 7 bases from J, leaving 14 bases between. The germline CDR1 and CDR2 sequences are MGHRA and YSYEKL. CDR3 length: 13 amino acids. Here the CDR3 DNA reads TGCGCCAGCAGCAAAGGGGGAGGTCGTGAAGCTTTCTTT. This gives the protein CASSKGGGREAFF.